Listed below are T cell receptor beta chains from one sample, sequenced in a study of blood T cell repertoires in COVID-19. Repertoires were generated with immunoSEQ multiplex PCR, while TCRdb's copy carries only in-frame clones and drops some. The sample holds roughly 400,000 clones, nearly 90% seen once. Material: PBMCs or T cells enriched from blood (not recorded which). The receptors were sampled from a woman younger than 30 who had been exposed to COVID-19. Each CDR3 is given with its conserved first and last residue. D genes are given only for firm matches. Only part of the rows carry a size: once, few, many, or a class if the clone is expanded.

D gene: .
J gene: TRBJ1-5
V gene: TRBV28
clone size: .
CDR3 protein: CASSYGAGYEQPQHF
CDR3 DNA: TGTGCCAGCAGTTATGGGGCAGGTTATGAACAGCCCCAGCATTTT

D gene: .
J gene: TRBJ1-4
V gene: TRBV5-8
clone size: .
CDR3 protein: CASGLTNEKLFF
CDR3 DNA: TGTGCCAGCGGACTAACTAACGAAAAACTGTTTTTT

D gene: TRBD1
J gene: TRBJ2-2
V gene: TRBV6-5
clone size: once
CDR3 protein: CASSNSDRPNTGELFF
CDR3 DNA: TGTGCCAGCAGTAACTCGGACAGGCCGAACACCGGGGAGCTGTTTTTT

D gene: .
J gene: TRBJ2-3
V gene: TRBV7-8
clone size: .
CDR3 protein: CASSLDRLAPGQEADTQYF
CDR3 DNA: TGTGCCAGCAGCTTAGATAGGCTAGCGCCCGGCCAGGAGGCAGATACGCAGTATTTT

D gene: TRBD1
J gene: TRBJ2-3
V gene: TRBV4-1
clone size: .
CDR3 protein: CASSKGQGSDGDTQYF
CDR3 DNA: TGCGCCAGCAGCAAGGGACAGGGTTCCGACGGAGATACGCAGTATTTT

D gene: .
J gene: TRBJ2-7
V gene: TRBV3-1/TRBV3-2
clone size: .
CDR3 protein: CASSQEGREQYF
CDR3 DNA: TGTGCCAGCAGCCAAGAGGGGCGCGAGCAGTACTTC

D gene: .
J gene: TRBJ1-5
V gene: TRBV5-1
clone size: .
CDR3 protein: CASSLTGYSNQPQHF
CDR3 DNA: TGCGCCAGCAGCTTAACAGGGTATAGCAATCAGCCCCAGCATTTT

D gene: .
J gene: TRBJ2-2
V gene: TRBV28
clone size: .
CDR3 protein: CASSLGLADTGELFF
CDR3 DNA: TGTGCCAGCAGTTTAGGGCTAGCCGACACCGGGGAGCTGTTTTTT

D gene: .
J gene: TRBJ1-2
V gene: TRBV9
clone size: .
CDR3 protein: CASSPTGSWAGYTF
CDR3 DNA: TGTGCCAGCAGCCCTACAGGGTCCTGGGCTGGCTACACCTTC

D gene: .
J gene: TRBJ1-5
V gene: TRBV10-3
clone size: .
CDR3 protein: CAIRQANNQPQHF
CDR3 DNA: TGTGCCATCAGGCAGGCTAACAATCAGCCCCAGCATTTT

D gene: TRBD1
J gene: TRBJ2-3
V gene: TRBV7-2
clone size: .
CDR3 protein: CASSLTAPGGRDTDTQYF
CDR3 DNA: TGTGCCAGCAGCTTAACAGCCCCAGGGGGCAGGGACACAGATACGCAGTATTTT

D gene: .
J gene: TRBJ2-1
V gene: TRBV10-1
clone size: .
CDR3 protein: CASGSTGYEQFF
CDR3 DNA: TGCGCCAGCGGGTCGACAGGATATGAGCAGTTCTTC

D gene: TRBD1
J gene: TRBJ1-3
V gene: TRBV14
clone size: .
CDR3 protein: CASSLHSGQFKEAIYF
CDR3 DNA: TGTGCCAGCAGCCTACACTCGGGACAGTTCAAAGAAGCCATATATTTT

D gene: TRBD1
J gene: TRBJ1-5
V gene: TRBV5-4
clone size: once
CDR3 protein: CASSAGTGDARDQPQHF
CDR3 DNA: TGTGCCAGCAGTGCCGGGACAGGCGACGCAAGAGATCAGCCCCAGCATTTT

D gene: .
J gene: TRBJ1-2
V gene: TRBV11-2
clone size: .
CDR3 protein: CASSLNEDYGYTF
CDR3 DNA: TGTGCCAGCAGCTTAAACGAGGATTATGGCTACACCTTC

D gene: TRBD2
J gene: TRBJ2-3
V gene: TRBV10-3
clone size: .
CDR3 protein: CATSQAGGIGTDTQYF
CDR3 DNA: TGTGCCACAAGTCAGGCGGGGGGGATCGGGACGGATACGCAGTATTTT

D gene: TRBD1
J gene: TRBJ1-1
V gene: TRBV2
clone size: .
CDR3 protein: CASSGQGLSAFF
CDR3 DNA: TGTGCCAGCAGTGGACAGGGGTTATCGGCTTTCTTT

D gene: TRBD1
J gene: TRBJ1-2
V gene: TRBV7-9
clone size: .
CDR3 protein: CASSYPAGQVSGYTF
CDR3 DNA: TGTGCCAGCAGCTATCCAGCGGGACAGGTCTCTGGCTACACCTTC

D gene: .
J gene: TRBJ1-1
V gene: TRBV2
clone size: .
CDR3 protein: CASSEDQSMNTEAFF
CDR3 DNA: TGTGCCAGCAGTGAAGACCAGTCAATGAACACTGAAGCTTTCTTT

D gene: .
J gene: TRBJ1-2
V gene: TRBV5-5
clone size: .
CDR3 protein: CASSLVGGNYGYTF
CDR3 DNA: TGTGCCAGCAGCTTAGTCGGCGGAAACTATGGCTACACCTTC

D gene: TRBD1
J gene: TRBJ1-1
V gene: TRBV14
clone size: .
CDR3 protein: CASSLEGARNTEAFF
CDR3 DNA: TGTGCCAGCAGCCTGGAGGGGGCGAGGAACACTGAAGCTTTCTTT

D gene: TRBD1
J gene: TRBJ2-7
V gene: TRBV5-5
clone size: .
CDR3 protein: CASSFNSLTGAWEQYF
CDR3 DNA: TGTGCCAGCAGCTTTAATTCCCTGACAGGGGCTTGGGAGCAGTACTTC

D gene: .
J gene: TRBJ2-5
V gene: TRBV21-1
clone size: .
CDR3 protein: CARGGQAMKETQYF
CDR3 DNA: TGTGCCAGGGGGGGACAGGCGATGAAAGAGACCCAGTACTTC

D gene: TRBD2
J gene: TRBJ2-3
V gene: TRBV10-3
clone size: .
CDR3 protein: CAISASGGVADTQYF
CDR3 DNA: TGTGCCATCAGTGCAAGCGGGGGAGTGGCAGATACGCAGTATTTT

D gene: TRBD2
J gene: TRBJ2-1
V gene: TRBV7-7
clone size: .
CDR3 protein: CASSETSGGLNEQFF
CDR3 DNA: TGTGCTAGCAGCGAGACTAGCGGGGGTCTGAATGAGCAGTTCTTC

D gene: TRBD2
J gene: TRBJ2-1
V gene: TRBV7-8
clone size: .
CDR3 protein: CASSLAPSGSGYNEQFF
CDR3 DNA: TGTGCCAGCAGCTTAGCTCCTAGCGGGAGCGGGTACAATGAGCAGTTCTTC

D gene: .
J gene: TRBJ1-6
V gene: TRBV28
clone size: .
CDR3 protein: CASGASSYNSPLHF
CDR3 DNA: TGTGCCAGCGGGGCCAGCTCTTATAATTCACCCCTCCACTTT

D gene: .
J gene: TRBJ2-3
V gene: TRBV6-5
clone size: few
CDR3 protein: CASSYGGEADTQYF
CDR3 DNA: TGTGCCAGCAGTTACGGGGGCGAAGCAGATACGCAGTATTTT

D gene: TRBD2
J gene: TRBJ2-1
V gene: TRBV4-2
clone size: .
CDR3 protein: CASSQVTSGTYNEQFF
CDR3 DNA: TGTGCCAGCAGCCAAGTTACTAGCGGGACCTACAATGAGCAGTTCTTC

D gene: TRBD1
J gene: TRBJ1-2
V gene: TRBV28
clone size: .
CDR3 protein: CASSLGQGRYGYTF
CDR3 DNA: TGTGCCAGCAGTTTGGGACAGGGGCGCTATGGCTACACCTTC

D gene: .
J gene: TRBJ1-2
V gene: TRBV28
clone size: once
CDR3 protein: CASSITGYGYTF
CDR3 DNA: TGTGCCAGCAGTATTACAGGCTATGGCTACACCTTC

D gene: TRBD1
J gene: TRBJ1-5
V gene: TRBV5-5
clone size: .
CDR3 protein: CASSLDINRGYNQPQHF
CDR3 DNA: TGTGCCAGCAGCTTGGATATTAACAGGGGATACAATCAGCCCCAGCATTTT

D gene: .
J gene: TRBJ2-3
V gene: TRBV7-2
clone size: .
CDR3 protein: CASSLRVDLWAGTTDTQYF
CDR3 DNA: TGTGCCAGCAGCTTAAGGGTGGATCTATGGGCGGGGACGACAGATACGCAGTATTTT

D gene: .
J gene: TRBJ2-5
V gene: TRBV6-1
clone size: .
CDR3 protein: CASSVFSDAGSETQYF
CDR3 DNA: TGTGCCAGCAGTGTTTTTTCGGATGCAGGGTCCGAGACCCAGTACTTC

D gene: .
J gene: TRBJ2-3
V gene: TRBV7-2
clone size: few
CDR3 protein: CASSLERVSAPLF
CDR3 DNA: TGTGCCAGCAGCTTAGAACGGGTATCGGCACCATTATTT

D gene: .
J gene: TRBJ1-1
V gene: TRBV4-3
clone size: .
CDR3 protein: CASSQTGNTEAFF
CDR3 DNA: TGCGCCAGCAGCCAAACCGGTAACACTGAAGCTTTCTTT

D gene: TRBD1
J gene: TRBJ1-2
V gene: TRBV3-1/TRBV3-2
clone size: .
CDR3 protein: CASSNSRGLVYGYTF
CDR3 DNA: TGTGCCAGCAGCAACTCCAGGGGGCTTGTCTATGGCTACACCTTC

D gene: TRBD2
J gene: TRBJ2-7
V gene: TRBV5-6
clone size: .
CDR3 protein: CASSMGLAAYSYEQYF
CDR3 DNA: TGTGCCAGCAGCATGGGACTAGCGGCTTATTCCTACGAGCAGTACTTC

D gene: TRBD2
J gene: TRBJ2-7
V gene: TRBV3-1/TRBV3-2
clone size: once
CDR3 protein: CASSQPTLAGVKYEQYF
CDR3 DNA: TGTGCCAGCAGCCAACCCACTCTAGCGGGAGTTAAATACGAGCAGTACTTC

D gene: .
J gene: TRBJ1-5
V gene: TRBV30
clone size: .
CDR3 protein: CAWSVRSYQPQHF
CDR3 DNA: TGTGCCTGGAGTGTGCGATCGTATCAGCCCCAGCATTTT

D gene: TRBD2
J gene: TRBJ2-1
V gene: TRBV28
clone size: .
CDR3 protein: CASTPGLAGAREQFF
CDR3 DNA: TGTGCCAGCACCCCCGGACTAGCGGGGGCCCGCGAGCAGTTCTTC

D gene: TRBD1
J gene: TRBJ1-6
V gene: TRBV28
clone size: .
CDR3 protein: CASSLRQGALENSPLHF
CDR3 DNA: TGTGCCAGCAGTTTGAGGCAGGGGGCATTGGAGAATTCACCCCTCCACTTT

D gene: TRBD2
J gene: TRBJ2-3
V gene: TRBV6-5
clone size: .
CDR3 protein: CASRTPGLASYF
CDR3 DNA: TGTGCCAGCAGAACCCCCGGACTAGCGTCGTATTTT

D gene: .
J gene: TRBJ1-1
V gene: TRBV30
clone size: .
CDR3 protein: CAWSGYREIAKNTEAFF
CDR3 DNA: TGTGCCTGGAGTGGGTACAGGGAAATCGCTAAGAACACTGAAGCTTTCTTT

D gene: TRBD1
J gene: TRBJ1-2
V gene: TRBV4-2
clone size: .
CDR3 protein: CASSKEPLELSGTGLRKSYTF
CDR3 DNA: TGTGCCAGCAGCAAAGAACCCCTGGAACTCTCCGGGACAGGCCTGAGGAAAAGCTACACCTTC

D gene: .
J gene: TRBJ2-7
V gene: TRBV2
clone size: .
CDR3 protein: CASILEQLSYEQYF
CDR3 DNA: .

D gene: .
J gene: TRBJ1-2
V gene: TRBV30
clone size: once
CDR3 protein: CAWREGGYGYTF
CDR3 DNA: TGTGCCTGGAGAGAAGGAGGATATGGCTACACCTTC

D gene: TRBD2
J gene: TRBJ2-1
V gene: TRBV7-2
clone size: .
CDR3 protein: CASSPEAGGSYNEQFF
CDR3 DNA: TGTGCCAGCAGCCCAGAGGCGGGAGGGAGTTACAATGAGCAGTTCTTC

D gene: TRBD1
J gene: TRBJ1-5
V gene: TRBV19
clone size: .
CDR3 protein: CATLGTGDSNQPQHF
CDR3 DNA: TGTGCCACCCTCGGGACAGGGGATAGCAATCAGCCCCAGCATTTT

D gene: .
J gene: TRBJ2-7
V gene: TRBV6-4
clone size: .
CDR3 protein: CASSENARSEQYF
CDR3 DNA: TGTGCCAGCAGTGAAAACGCGCGTAGTGAGCAGTACTTC

D gene: .
J gene: TRBJ2-7
V gene: TRBV19
clone size: .
CDR3 protein: CASSIGTSYDQQYF
CDR3 DNA: TGTGCCAGTAGTATTGGGACATCCTACGATCAGCAGTACTTC

D gene: .
J gene: TRBJ1-6
V gene: TRBV14
clone size: .
CDR3 protein: CASSQDYSSSYNSPLHF
CDR3 DNA: TGTGCCAGCAGCCAAGATTATAGTAGCTCCTATAATTCACCCCTCCACTTT

D gene: .
J gene: TRBJ1-5
V gene: TRBV4-1
clone size: .
CDR3 protein: CASSQESNNQPQHF
CDR3 DNA: TGCGCCAGCAGCCAAGAATCAAACAATCAGCCCCAGCATTTT

D gene: .
J gene: TRBJ2-5
V gene: TRBV2
clone size: .
CDR3 protein: CASSEGWSKTQYF
CDR3 DNA: TGTGCCAGCAGTGAAGGGTGGAGCAAGACCCAGTACTTC

D gene: .
J gene: TRBJ1-3
V gene: TRBV3-1/TRBV3-2
clone size: .
CDR3 protein: CASSQGRYSGNTIYF
CDR3 DNA: TGTGCCAGCAGCCAAGGGAGGTACTCTGGAAACACCATATATTTT

D gene: .
J gene: TRBJ1-5
V gene: TRBV6-5
clone size: .
CDR3 protein: CASSYYPGNQPQHF
CDR3 DNA: TGTGCCAGCAGTTACTATCCAGGCAATCAGCCCCAGCATTTT